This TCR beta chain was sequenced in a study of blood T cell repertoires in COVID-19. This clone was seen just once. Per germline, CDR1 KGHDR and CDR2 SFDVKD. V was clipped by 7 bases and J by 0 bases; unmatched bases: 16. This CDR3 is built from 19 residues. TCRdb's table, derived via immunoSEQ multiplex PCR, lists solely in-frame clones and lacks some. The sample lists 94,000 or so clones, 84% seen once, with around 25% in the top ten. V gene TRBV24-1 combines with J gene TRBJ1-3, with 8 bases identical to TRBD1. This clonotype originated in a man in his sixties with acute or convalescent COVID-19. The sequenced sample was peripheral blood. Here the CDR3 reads CATRRTRAGGAGSGNTIYF. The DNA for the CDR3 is TGTGCCACCAGAAGGACCCGGGCAGGGGGCGCCGGCTCTGGAAACACCATATATTTT.